The clone carrying this T cell receptor beta chain was seen only once. Original handling: Amplification with reference gene primers provided the estimates of nucleated cell counts. Generated by immunoSEQ multiplex PCR, the TCRdb table keeps only in-frame clones and is missing some. V and J calls and clone size are as listed in that table; D and trimming were resolved from the DNA. This sample carries some 58,000 clones, 75% to 85% of them seen once, and the ten largest clones take roughly 10%. V was pared by 5 bases and J by 0 bases, with 10 bases between. CDR1 is SGHTA and CDR2 is FQGTGA in the germline V gene. This CDR3 spans 14 amino acids. Recruited during active infection, patients (from Seattle) were subsequently followed longitudinally. These data come from a study of blood T cell repertoires in COVID-19. About the study: Collection of acute and convalescent COVID-19 samples took place in the United States, Italy and Spain.

Sequenced material: peripheral blood. This chain joins TRBV7-3 and TRBJ1-1; D ambiguous. The receptor was derived from a man in his fifties with COVID-19, enrolled during active disease. For the CDR3, the DNA is TGTGCCAGCAGCAAAGAGCACCTGAACACTGAAGCTTTCTTT. Protein: CASSKEHLNTEAFF.